The 14 T cell receptor beta chains below were found in one sample sequenced in a study of shared clonotypes between healthy human individuals. This table comes from immunoSEQ multiplex PCR, and its TCRdb copy is limited to in-frame clones, with some not included. In the table there are some 2,100,000 clones, under 95% of which are singletons. The naive CD8 fraction comprised CD45RO-negative cells positively selected for CCR7 and excluded terminally differentiated effector memory CD45RA+ cells. Sample: naive CD8+ T cells from PBMCs. The receptors come from a man between 18 and 29 years old in good health. Some clones in this sample may be carry-over from other donors' samples.

This sequence joins TRBV7-8 and TRBJ2-7; 12 bases align to TRBD2. V trimming: 3 bases; J trimming: 3 bases; junction bases outside the gene matches: 6. The CDR3 runs 16 residues. The germline CDR1 and CDR2 sequences are SGHVS and FQNEAQ. CDR3 DNA: TGTGCCAGCAGCTTCTGGACTAGCGGGAATAACTACGAGCAGTACTTC. Its translation is CASSFWTSGNNYEQYF.

The genes are TRBV15 and TRBJ2-1; D gene unclear. CDR3 length: 13 residues. Between the trimmed V and J ends, which lost 5 bases and 8 bases, there was a span of 13 bases. CDR1 LNHNV and CDR2 YYDKDF come from the germline V gene (reference sequence). The CDR3 region has the DNA TGTGCCACCAGCGGTGGCATGGGGTATGAGCAGTTCTTC. Translated: CATSGGMGYEQFF.

J is TRBJ2-7 and V is TRBV7-6; D remains ambiguous. The V gene lost 2 bases and the J gene lost 5 bases, with 7 bases spanning the gap. Germline assignment: CDR1 SGHVS and CDR2 FNYEAQ. The CDR3 totals 12 residues. The CDR3 coding sequence is TGTGCCAGCAGCTTACCAGGCCACGAGCAGTACTTC. Protein product: CASSLPGHEQYF.

The rearrangement links TRBV6-5 to TRBJ1-1; 7 bases match TRBD1. J lost 8 bases, V lost 4 bases, and 10 bases had no gene match. Germline V CDR1 and CDR2: MNHEY, SVGAGI. The CDR3 sequence is 14 residues long. The CDR3 region is CASSFGQGVWEAFF. The CDR3 DNA sequence: TGTGCCAGCAGTTTCGGGCAGGGGGTTTGGGAAGCTTTCTTT.

The chain has TRBV28 and TRBJ2-3, with unresolved D. V dropped 3 bases and J dropped 4 bases, with 14 bases sitting between them. In germline, CDR1 is MDHEN, CDR2 SYDVKM. The CDR3 consists of 15 residues. DNA for the CDR3: TGTGCCAGCAGTTTCCGACTTCGTAGTGCAGATACGCAGTATTTT. It yields the protein CASSFRLRSADTQYF.

The V call is TRBV4-3, the J call TRBJ2-1; no clear D gene. V was shortened by 1 base and J by 3 bases, with 22 bases between the two germline ends. Germline values: CDR1 LGHNA, CDR2 YSLEER. CDR3 length: 19 amino acids. The CDR3 region has the DNA TGCGCCAGCAGCCAAGGCCACGGGCTCCTCGGTTCTATCTACAATGAGCAGTTCTTC. Protein sequence: CASSQGHGLLGSIYNEQFF.

This chain uses TRBV6-4 with TRBJ1-2; possible D gene TRBD1, 5 bases. This CDR3 is built from 14 residues. In germline, CDR1 is MRHNA, CDR2 SNTAGT. V lost 6 bases and J lost 8, with 19 bases in between. The CDR3 coding sequence is TGTGCCAGCAGGGACCTGGGCACCCCAGGGGGCTACACCTTC. Encoded protein: CASRDLGTPGGYTF.

The CDR3 DNA reads as TGTGCCAGCAGCCCCGGGGGGCCAGGAAACACCATATATTTT. It is translated as CASSPGGPGNTIYF. The chain uses TRBV6-5 and TRBJ1-3, with D maybe TRBD1 (6 bases). Germline CDR1 is MNHEY and CDR2 is SVGAGI. The CDR3 totals 14 residues. V lost 6 bases and J 4 bases, leaving 13 bases between the germline ends.

The rearrangement links TRBV29-1 to TRBJ2-7; D remains unclear. The CDR3 has 14 amino acids. Per the germline V gene, CDR1 is SQVTM and CDR2 is ANQGSEA. Between the trimmed V and J ends, which lost 3 bases and 7 bases, there was a span of 19 bases. This chain's CDR3 is CSVDTGVSALEQYF. CDR3 coding DNA: TGCAGCGTTGACACTGGAGTTTCCGCGTTGGAGCAGTACTTC.

Only one count was recorded for this clone. This chain uses TRBV11-2 with TRBJ2-7; weak D call: TRBD2 (5 bases). V shed 2 bases and J shed 2 bases, with 7 bases lying between them. The CDR3 consists of 13 residues. The germline gives CDR1 SGHAT, CDR2 FQNNGV. DNA of the CDR3: TGTGCCAGCAGCTTATGGCGGGCCTACGAGCAGTACTTC. The encoded protein is CASSLWRAYEQYF.

V and J are TRBV27 and TRBJ1-1; maybe TRBD1 (6 bases). This CDR3 contains 15 residues. V was clipped by 2 bases and J by 0 bases, with 10 bases between them. Germline V gene data show CDR1 as MNHEY and CDR2 as SMNVEV (reference sequence). CDR3 sequence: CASSLRPGVNTEAFF. The CDR3 nucleotides read TGTGCCAGCAGTTTACGCCCAGGGGTGAACACTGAAGCTTTCTTT.

The chain couples TRBV27 to TRBJ2-7; possible D gene TRBD2, 6 bases. The V gene's germline CDR1 is MNHEY and CDR2 SMNVEV (reference sequence). This CDR3 region has 17 residues. Trimming shortened V by 1 base and J by 5 bases, and 21 bases separated the two germline ends. Written as DNA, the CDR3 is TGTGCCAGCAGTTTATATTCGACGGGACGGGAGAAGAACGAGCAGTACTTC. It codes for CASSLYSTGREKNEQYF.

V usage is TRBV28 and J usage is TRBJ1-5, with D possibly matching TRBD1 (6 bases). The CDR3 has 14 amino acids. CDR1 and CDR2 from the germline V gene are MDHEN and SYDVKM. The germline V and J ends were trimmed by 5 bases and 5 bases, with 13 bases remaining between them. The CDR3 bases are TGTGCCAGCAGTGAGGGGGATTTGGATCAGCCCCAGCATTTT. The encoded protein is CASSEGDLDQPQHF. Looking up the rest from reference TRBV28 and TRBJ1-5 gives the full variable domain: DVKVTQSSRYLVKRTGEKVFLECVQDMDHENMFWYRQDPGLGLRLIYFSYDVKMKEKGDIPEGYSVSREKKERFSLILESASTNQTSMYLCASSEGDLDQPQHFGDGTRLSIL.

The rearrangement joins TRBV19 to TRBJ1-1; TRBD1 matches at 9 bases. Trimming cost V 4 bases and J 1 base; bases outside gene matches: 10. This CDR3 has 17 residues. The germline V gene has CDR1 LNHDA and CDR2 SQIVND (reference sequence). CDR3 in amino acids: CASSTGYRGRRNTEAFF. CDR3 bases: TGTGCCAGTAGTACTGGATACAGGGGGCGGAGGAACACTGAAGCTTTCTTT.